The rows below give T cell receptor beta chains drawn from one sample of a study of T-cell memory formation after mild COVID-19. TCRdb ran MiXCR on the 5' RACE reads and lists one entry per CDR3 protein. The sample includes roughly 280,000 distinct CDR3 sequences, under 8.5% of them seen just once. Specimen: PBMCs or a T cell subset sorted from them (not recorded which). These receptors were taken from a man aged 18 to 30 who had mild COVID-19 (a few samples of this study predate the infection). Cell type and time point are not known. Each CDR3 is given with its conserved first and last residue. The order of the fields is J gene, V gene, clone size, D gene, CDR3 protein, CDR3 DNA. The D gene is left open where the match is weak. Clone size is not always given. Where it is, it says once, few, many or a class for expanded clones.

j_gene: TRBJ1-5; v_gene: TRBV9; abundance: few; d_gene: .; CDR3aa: CASSVSPSSDQPQHF; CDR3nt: TGTGCCAGCAGCGTAAGTCCTTCATCGGATCAGCCCCAGCATTTT
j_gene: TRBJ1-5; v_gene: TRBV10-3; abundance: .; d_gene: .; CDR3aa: CAISDRNQPQHF; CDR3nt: TGTGCCATCAGTGACCGGAATCAGCCCCAGCATTTT
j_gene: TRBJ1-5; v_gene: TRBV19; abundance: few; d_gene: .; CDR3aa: CASSQVYVSNQPQHF; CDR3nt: TGTGCCAGTAGCCAAGTTTACGTCAGCAATCAGCCCCAGCATTTT
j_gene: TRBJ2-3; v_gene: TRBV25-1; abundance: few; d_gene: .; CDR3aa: CASSELAGTADTQYF; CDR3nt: TGTGCCAGCAGTGAATTGGCTGGTACAGCAGATACGCAGTATTTT
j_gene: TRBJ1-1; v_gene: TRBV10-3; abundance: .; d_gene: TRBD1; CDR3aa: CAISELGQGNTEAFF; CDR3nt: TGTGCCATCAGTGAGCTGGGACAGGGGAACACTGAAGCTTTCTTT
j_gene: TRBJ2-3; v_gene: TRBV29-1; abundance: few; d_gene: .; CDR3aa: CSVAGLDITDTQYF; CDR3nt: TGCAGCGTTGCGGGACTTGACATCACAGATACGCAGTATTTT
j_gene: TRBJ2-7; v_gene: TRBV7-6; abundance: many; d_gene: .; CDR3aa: CASSLDLSSYEQYF; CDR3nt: TGTGCCAGCAGCTTGGACTTAAGCTCCTACGAGCAGTACTTC
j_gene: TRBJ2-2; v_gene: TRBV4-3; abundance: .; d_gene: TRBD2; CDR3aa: CASSQGLRGGLSGELFF; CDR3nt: TGCGCCAGCAGCCAAGGGCTGCGGGGGGGCCTTTCCGGGGAGCTGTTTTTT
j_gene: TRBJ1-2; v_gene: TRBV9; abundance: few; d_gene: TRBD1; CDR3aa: CASSGGQEQYYGYTF; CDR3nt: TGTGCCAGCAGCGGGGGACAGGAACAATATTATGGCTACACCTTC
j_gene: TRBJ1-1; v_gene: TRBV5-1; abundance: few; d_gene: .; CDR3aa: CASSLKTVMNTEAFF; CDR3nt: TGCGCCAGCAGCTTGAAGACAGTAATGAACACTGAAGCTTTCTTT
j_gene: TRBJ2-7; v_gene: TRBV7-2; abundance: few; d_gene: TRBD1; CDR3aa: CASSSQGAVYEQYF; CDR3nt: TGTGCCAGCAGCTCGCAGGGGGCGGTCTACGAGCAGTACTTC
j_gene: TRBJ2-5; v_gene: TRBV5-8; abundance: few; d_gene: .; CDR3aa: CASSDRRQETQYF; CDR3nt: TGTGCCAGCAGCGATCGGAGGCAAGAGACCCAGTACTTC
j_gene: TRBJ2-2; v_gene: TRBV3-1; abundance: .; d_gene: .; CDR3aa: CASSHIFATGNTGELFF; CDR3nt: TGTGCCAGCAGCCATATATTCGCGACGGGGAACACCGGGGAGCTGTTTTTT
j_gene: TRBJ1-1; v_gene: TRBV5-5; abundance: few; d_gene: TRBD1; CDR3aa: CASSLNRGVNMNTEAFF; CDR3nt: TGTGCCAGCAGCTTAAACAGGGGGGTTAACATGAACACTGAAGCTTTCTTT
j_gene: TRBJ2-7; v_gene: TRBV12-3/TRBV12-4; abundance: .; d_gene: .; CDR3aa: CASSLGVLPTYEQYF; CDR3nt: TGTGCCAGCAGTCTTGGGGTACTACCCACCTACGAGCAGTACTTC
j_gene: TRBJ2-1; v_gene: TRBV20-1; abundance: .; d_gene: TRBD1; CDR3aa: CSASTGGDWNEQFF; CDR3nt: TGCAGTGCTTCCACAGGGGGTGATTGGAATGAGCAGTTCTTC
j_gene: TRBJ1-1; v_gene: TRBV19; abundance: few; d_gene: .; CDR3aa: CASSSRQRMDTEAFF; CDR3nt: TGTGCCAGTAGTAGTCGACAGAGGATGGACACTGAAGCTTTCTTT